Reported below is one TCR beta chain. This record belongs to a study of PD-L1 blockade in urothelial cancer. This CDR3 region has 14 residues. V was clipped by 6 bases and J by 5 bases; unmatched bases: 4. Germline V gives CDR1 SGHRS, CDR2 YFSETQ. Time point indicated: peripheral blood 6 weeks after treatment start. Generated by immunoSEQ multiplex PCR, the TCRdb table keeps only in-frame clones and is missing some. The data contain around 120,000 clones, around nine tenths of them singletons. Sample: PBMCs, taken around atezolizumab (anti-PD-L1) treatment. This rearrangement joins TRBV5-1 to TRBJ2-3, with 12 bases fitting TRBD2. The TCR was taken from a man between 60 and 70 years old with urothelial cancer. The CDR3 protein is CASTTSGSGDTQYF. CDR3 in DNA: TGCGCCAGCACGACTAGCGGGAGTGGAGATACGCAGTATTTT.